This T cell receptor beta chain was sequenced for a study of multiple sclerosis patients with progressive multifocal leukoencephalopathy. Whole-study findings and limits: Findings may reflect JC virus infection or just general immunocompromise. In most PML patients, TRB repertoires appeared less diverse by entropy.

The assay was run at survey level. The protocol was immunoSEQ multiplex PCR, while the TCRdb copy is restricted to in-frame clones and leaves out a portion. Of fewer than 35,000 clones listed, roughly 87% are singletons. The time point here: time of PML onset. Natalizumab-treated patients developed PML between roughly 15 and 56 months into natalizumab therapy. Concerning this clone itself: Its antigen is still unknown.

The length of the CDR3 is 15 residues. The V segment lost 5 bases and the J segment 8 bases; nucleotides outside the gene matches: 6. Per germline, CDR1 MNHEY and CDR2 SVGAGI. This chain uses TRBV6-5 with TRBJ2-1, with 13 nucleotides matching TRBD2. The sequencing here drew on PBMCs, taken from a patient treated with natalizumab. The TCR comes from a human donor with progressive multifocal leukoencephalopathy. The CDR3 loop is CASSKLAGGPHEQFF. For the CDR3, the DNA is TGTGCCAGCAGTAAACTAGCGGGAGGGCCGCATGAGCAGTTCTTC.